The 25 T cell receptor beta chains in this list originate from one sample, sequenced in a study of blood T cells in healthy people across ages. A second PCR of about 6 to 12 cycles used a sample-barcoded 5' primer and a J-beta primer mix. From the 5' RACE reads, TCRdb called clonotypes with MiXCR, one entry per CDR3 protein. The top ten clones hold approximately 2.1% of a sample with under 2,000,000 distinct CDR3 sequences, approximately 50% of them seen once. The specimen was blood. The receptors here all came from a woman aged 40 to 50 in good health.

This clonotype was observed a handful of times. This rearrangement joins TRBV5-1 to TRBJ2-6; possibly TRBD2 for D (5 bases). V was cut by 7 bases and J by 0 bases, with 11 bases left in between. CDR3 size: 15 residues. Germline CDR1 is SGHRS and CDR2 is YFSETQ. The CDR3 reads CASLGLHSGANVLTF. CDR3 DNA sequence: TGCGCCAGCCTCGGACTGCACTCTGGGGCCAACGTCCTGACTTTC.

V and J are TRBV4-3 and TRBJ2-3; D is undetermined. Germline values: CDR1 LGHNA, CDR2 YSLEER. CDR3 size: 17 residues. V dropped 6 bases and J dropped 0 bases, with 19 bases sitting between them. The CDR3 region has the DNA TGCGCCAGCAGTTCAGCGAACCTCCTAGGAAGCACAGATACGCAGTATTTT. This encodes CASSSANLLGSTDTQYF.

V usage is TRBV20-1 and J usage is TRBJ2-3, with 7 bases that match TRBD1. CDR1 DFQATT and CDR2 SNEGSKA come from the germline V gene (reference sequence). The CDR3 is 15 residues long. V was pared by 7 bases and J by 0 bases, with 10 bases of the junction left unmatched. The CDR3 DNA is TGCAGTGTTGCGAAACCGGGACAGAGCACAGATACGCAGTATTTT. Protein sequence: CSVAKPGQSTDTQYF.

V usage is TRBV12-3 or TRBV12-4 and J usage is TRBJ1-2, with D possibly being TRBD1 (5 bases). With 0 bases removed from V and 0 bases from J, the gap between germline ends came to 8 bases. The CDR3 is 15 residues long. CDR3 amino acids: CASSLAQGPNYGYTF. The CDR3 DNA sequence: TGTGCCAGCAGTTTAGCGCAGGGCCCTAACTATGGCTACACCTTC.

This clonotype was detected a few times. The chain recombines TRBV12-5 with TRBJ1-2, with D tentatively TRBD1 (6 bases). The CDR3 is made up of 16 amino acids. Trimming shortened V by 6 bases and J by 2 bases, and 19 bases separated the two germline ends. Germline V gives CDR1 LGHNT, CDR2 FRNRAP. CDR3 sequence reads: CASGPEGTRGNYGYTF. As DNA, the CDR3 is TGTGCTAGTGGACCGGAGGGGACACGAGGAAACTATGGCTACACCTTC.

The chain carries TRBV2 and TRBJ2-3; D not resolved. Deletions cut 7 bases from V and 3 bases from J, with 17 bases between. The CDR3 has 15 amino acids. Germline V CDR1 and CDR2: SNHLY, FYNNEI. This CDR3 reads CASTEILVSTDTQYF. The CDR3 bases are TGTGCCAGCACCGAAATTCTGGTGTCAACAGATACGCAGTATTTT. The full variable domain, rest sourced from reference TRBV2 and TRBJ2-3, is EPEVTQTPSHQVTQMGQEVILRCVPISNHLYFYWYRQILGQKVEFLVSFYNNEISEKSEIFDDQFSVERPDGSNFTLKIRSTKLEDSAMYFCASTEILVSTDTQYFGPGTRLTVL.

This clonotype has more than one count but fewer than ten. V usage is TRBV10-3 and J usage is TRBJ1-5, with a possible D match to TRBD1 (5 bases). The CDR3 has 15 residues. Germline V gene lookup returns CDR1 ENHRY and CDR2 SYGVKD. V lost 5 bases and J lost 1, with 12 bases in between. DNA of the CDR3: TGTGCCATCAGTAACCGGGACGCCAGCAATCAGCCCCAGCATTTT. Translating it yields CAISNRDASNQPQHF.

Concerning this clonotype: Germline and junction disagree at one end, which may indicate a read error. V and J are TRBV5-1 and TRBJ2-1, with TRBD2 identical over 10 bases. Germline CDR1 is SGHRS and CDR2 is YFSETQ. CDR3 length: 15 amino acids. In nucleotides, the CDR3 is TGCGCCAGCAGCTTGGCCAGCGGGGGGGGGAATGAGCGGTTCTTC. Its protein product is CASSLASGGGNERFF. Full variable domain (remainder filled in from reference TRBV5-1 and TRBJ2-1): KAGVTQTPRYLIKTRGQQVTLSCSPISGHRSVSWYQQTPGQGLQFLFEYFSETQRNKGNFPGRFSGRQFSNSRSEMNVSTLELGDSALYLCASSLASGGGNERFFGPGTRLTVL.

A remark on this clonotype: Compared with germline, one end of the junction differs, possibly owing to a read error. The chain employs TRBV5-5 and TRBJ1-2; 7 nucleotides agree with TRBD1. This CDR3 has 13 amino acids. Germline CDR1 and CDR2: SGHKS and YYEKEE (reference sequence). CDR3 coding DNA: TGTGCCAGCAGCTTGACAGGGGCCTATGACTACACCTTC. Its protein is CASSLTGAYDYTF. The full variable domain, completed using reference TRBV5-5 and TRBJ1-2, is DAGVTQSPTHLIKTRGQQVTLRCSPISGHKSVSWYQQVLGQGPQFIFQYYEKEERGRGNFPDRFSARQFPNYSSELNVNALLLGDSALYLCASSLTGAYDYTFGSGTRLTVV.

In its sample, this clonotype was seen once. The chain carries TRBV6-5 and TRBJ2-1, with 9 nucleotides matching TRBD2. This CDR3 has 16 residues. The germline V gene has CDR1 MNHEY and CDR2 SVGAGI. J was trimmed by 10 bases and V by 0 bases; bases with no gene match: 10. CDR3 nucleotide sequence: TGTGCCAGCAGTTACTCGAGGCGGGGGGGCTCCTACGAGCAGTTCTTC. It codes for CASSYSRRGGSYEQFF.

V and J are TRBV6-1 and TRBJ2-1; 8 nucleotides align to TRBD1. Germline trimming cut 4 bases from V and 3 bases from J; bases unmatched to any gene: 8. Germline V gene lookup returns CDR1 MNHNS and CDR2 SASEGT. This CDR3 is 16 amino acids long. The CDR3 region is CASSALTGTGYNEQFF. The CDR3 DNA sequence: TGTGCCAGCAGTGCTTTAACCGGGACAGGCTACAATGAGCAGTTCTTC.

There are a few counts of this clonotype. The chain joins TRBV10-3 to TRBJ1-2; D is undetermined. The germline gives CDR1 ENHRY, CDR2 SYGVKD. Trimming pared 5 bases from V and 1 base from J, leaving 8 bases between. The CDR3 contains 13 residues. The CDR3 nucleotides are TGTGCCATCAGTCCCGACGGTAACTATGGCTACACCTTC. This sequence encodes CAISPDGNYGYTF.

This clonotype was found once. Sequence at one end of the junction differs from germline and may be a read error. The rearrangement links TRBV14 to TRBJ2-3, with a tentative D call TRBD1 (5 bases). The CDR3 covers 16 residues. Germline CDR1 reads SGHDN; CDR2 reads FVKESK. The CDR3 nucleotides are TGTGTCAGCAGCCCCGCTCAGGGCCCGAGCACAGATACGCAGTATTTT. Translated: CVSSPAQGPSTDTQYF.

This clonotype has only a few counts. V usage is TRBV7-9 and J usage is TRBJ2-7; D might be TRBD2 (6 bases). The CDR3 is made up of 15 amino acids. Germline V gene data show CDR1 as SEHNR and CDR2 as FQNEAQ (reference sequence). Trimming left V 5 bases short and J 0 bases short, with 14 bases between. CDR3 DNA sequence: TGTGCCAGCAGCGGCATGGGGGGTAGCTCCTACGAGCAGTACTTC. Its translation: CASSGMGGSSYEQYF.

About this clonotype: Relative to the germline gene, one junction end is altered; a read error may explain this. The CDR3 loop is CRAMESSYEQYF. The CDR3 DNA follows: TGCAGGGCTATGGAAAGCTCCTACGAGCAGTACTTC. The chain recombines TRBV20-1 with TRBJ2-7; D is unresolved. Germline V lookup: CDR1 DFQATT, CDR2 SNEGSKA (reference sequence). This CDR3 has 12 residues.

This clonotype was seen only a few times. The rearrangement joins TRBV4-2 to TRBJ2-1, with 10 positions matching TRBD2. Germline V gene lookup returns CDR1 LGHNA and CDR2 YNFKEQ. The CDR3 consists of 22 residues. The V segment lost 2 bases and the J segment 0 bases; nucleotides outside the gene matches: 19. The CDR3, as DNA: TGTGCCAGCAGCCAAAGTCAACCCCTGGCCCTAGCGGGGGACTTCTCCTACAATGAGCAGTTCTTC. Protein product: CASSQSQPLALAGDFSYNEQFF.

The chain combines TRBV12-3 or TRBV12-4 with TRBJ2-7, with TRBD1 matching over 7 bases. This CDR3 contains 14 residues. Trimming at V came to 3 bases and at J to 5 bases, leaving 7 bases not matched to a gene. For the CDR3, the DNA is TGTGCCAGCAGTTTGGGGACAGCCTACGACGAGCAGTACTTC. Its translation: CASSLGTAYDEQYF.

The chain carries TRBV7-9 and TRBJ2-3, with 11 nucleotides matching TRBD2. CDR3 length equals 16 residues. Looked up from germline, CDR1 is SEHNR and CDR2 is FQNEAQ (reference sequence). Losses at the gene ends were 7 bases for V and 3 bases for J; bases not matched to a gene: 9. CDR3 protein: CASIQTSGVKTDTQYF. In nucleotides, the CDR3 is TGTGCCAGCATCCAGACTAGCGGGGTAAAAACAGATACGCAGTATTTT.

This chain joins TRBV5-1 and TRBJ1-2; 9 positions agree with TRBD1. Germline V gene data show CDR1 as SGHRS and CDR2 as YFSETQ. CDR3 length: 15 amino acids. The V gene end was trimmed by 4 bases and the J gene end by 5 bases; junction bases not matched to a gene: 9. The CDR3 reads CASSPDPQGAYGYTF. In DNA form, the CDR3 reads TGCGCCAGCAGCCCGGACCCACAGGGGGCTTATGGCTACACCTTC.

The rearrangement joins TRBV12-3 or TRBV12-4 to TRBJ1-2; no clear D gene. V was trimmed by 1 base and J by 8 bases, leaving 14 bases between them. This CDR3 comprises 14 residues. CDR3 loop: CASSLGAGPGGYTF. CDR3 in DNA: TGTGCCAGCAGTTTAGGGGCGGGTCCAGGAGGCTACACCTTC.

The V gene is TRBV6-5, the J gene TRBJ2-7, with 13 bases fitting TRBD2. Germline loops: CDR1 MNHEY, CDR2 SVGAGI. CDR3 length: 17 amino acids. V trimming: 4 bases; J trimming: 0 bases; junction bases outside the gene matches: 6. The CDR3 loop reads CASSFIGLAGDSYEQYF. DNA for the CDR3: TGTGCCAGCAGTTTCATCGGACTAGCGGGGGACTCCTACGAGCAGTACTTC.

The chain recombines TRBV6-5 with TRBJ2-1; 7 nucleotides agree with TRBD1. The CDR3 loop spans 16 amino acids. After removal of 2 bases from V and 4 bases from J, the junction contained 8 bases not matched to a gene. CDR1 MNHEY and CDR2 SVGAGI come from the germline V gene. CDR3 in amino acids: CASSYAPGGIYNEQFF. CDR3 nucleotide sequence: TGTGCCAGCAGTTACGCGCCAGGGGGTATTTACAATGAGCAGTTCTTC.

The rearrangement uses TRBV15 and TRBJ2-5, with D perhaps given as TRBD1 or TRBD2 (5 bases each). The V gene's germline CDR1 is LNHNV and CDR2 YYDKDF (reference sequence). The CDR3 spans 16 residues. V was shortened by 2 bases and J by 1 base, with 14 bases between the two germline ends. The CDR3 spells CATSRPHSGSQETQYF. The DNA of the CDR3 is TGTGCCACCAGCAGACCACACTCAGGGAGCCAAGAGACCCAGTACTTC.

This sequence joins TRBV10-1 and TRBJ2-1; 9 bases are a match to TRBD2. The CDR3 runs to 17 residues. Germline V gives CDR1 WNHNN, CDR2 SYGVQD (reference sequence). V gave up 5 bases and J gave up 9 bases; unmatched junction bases: 17. In DNA, the CDR3 is TGCGCCAGCAGTCGGCTAGCGGGGCCGCTAGGGAGCAGTGAGCAGTTCTTC. Translating it yields CASSRLAGPLGSSEQFF.

This clonotype showed up just once. The CDR3 protein is CAISPSVTGGLNEQYF. In DNA, the CDR3 is TGTGCCATCAGTCCATCGGTGACCGGGGGGTTGAATGAGCAGTACTTC. This chain uses TRBV10-3 with TRBJ2-7; 7 bases match TRBD2. Germline V gene sequence: CDR1 ENHRY, CDR2 SYGVKD. V gave up 5 bases and J gave up 7 bases; unmatched junction bases: 17. The CDR3 totals 16 residues.